These 30 T cell receptor beta chains came from one sample sequenced in a study of PD-L1 blockade in urothelial cancer. As to time point: peripheral blood 6 weeks after treatment start. The table came from immunoSEQ multiplex PCR; TCRdb's copy has only in-frame clones and leaves some out. This sample has approximately 110,000 clones, with around 93% found just once. The specimen comprised PBMCs, sampled around atezolizumab (anti-PD-L1) treatment. The receptors here all came from a man aged 55-75 years with urothelial cancer.

As for this clone: Other DNA sequences from this sample encode an identical CDR3 as well. J is TRBJ2-5 and V is TRBV4-2, with 11 bases aligning to TRBD2. V trimming: 0 bases; J trimming: 4 bases; junction bases outside the gene matches: 4. The length of the CDR3 is 16 residues. Germline values: CDR1 LGHNA, CDR2 YNFKEQ. DNA of the CDR3: TGTGCCAGCAGCCAAGATAGCGGGGGGGCGGGAGAGACCCAGTACTTC. Encoded protein: CASSQDSGGAGETQYF.

The gene calls are TRBV7-9 and TRBJ2-4, with a possible D match to TRBD1 (5 bases). The ends were cut back, 5 bases at V and 14 bases at J, with 19 bases in the middle. Germline lookup yields CDR1 SEHNR and CDR2 FQNEAQ (reference sequence). The CDR3 loop spans 13 amino acids. For the CDR3, the DNA is TGTGCCAGCAGCCTTGGCCGAGACAGCGTAAAGTACTTC. Translating it yields CASSLGRDSVKYF.

V is TRBV30 and J is TRBJ2-3; 7 nucleotides align to TRBD1. CDR3 length: 14 amino acids. The germline V gene encodes CDR1 GTSNPN and CDR2 SVGIG (reference sequence). V lost 6 bases and J lost 4; bases outside the gene matches: 10. This chain's CDR3 is CACAGTVHADTQYF. In nucleotides, the CDR3 is TGTGCCTGTGCCGGGACAGTCCACGCAGATACGCAGTATTTT.

V and J are TRBV18 and TRBJ1-3; D is unclear. With 3 bases removed from V and 0 bases from J, the gap between germline ends came to 6 bases. In germline, CDR1 is KGHSH, CDR2 LQKENI. CDR3 size: 14 residues. Here the CDR3 reads CASSPDNSGNTIYF. In DNA form, the CDR3 reads TGTGCCAGCTCACCCGACAACTCTGGAAACACCATATATTTT.

The chain has TRBV6-6 and TRBJ1-2; D not certain. Germline CDR1 reads MNHNY; CDR2 reads SVGAGI (reference sequence). Trimming removed 3 bases at V and 3 bases at J, with 8 bases between. The CDR3 has 13 amino acids. The CDR3 loop reads CASSYPSDYGYTF. The CDR3 coding sequence is TGTGCCAGCAGTTATCCGAGTGACTATGGCTACACCTTC.

This rearrangement joins TRBV19 to TRBJ1-3; D is unresolved. Between the trimmed V and J ends, which lost 5 bases and 5 bases, there was a span of 16 bases. This CDR3 has 15 residues. Germline CDR1 reads LNHDA; CDR2 reads SQIVND (reference sequence). CDR3 in amino acids: CASSALADFRNTIYF. The CDR3 region has the DNA TGTGCCAGTAGTGCCCTGGCGGATTTTAGAAACACCATATATTTT.

This chain connects TRBV4-3 to TRBJ1-5; D not certain. CDR1 LGHNA and CDR2 YSLEER come from the germline V gene. This CDR3 region has 13 residues. V shed 3 bases and J shed 6 bases, with 9 bases lying between them. This CDR3 reads CASSQVQSQPQHF. In DNA, the CDR3 is TGCGCCAGCAGCCAGGTACAGAGTCAGCCCCAGCATTTT.

The rearrangement joins TRBV23-1 to TRBJ2-7; 12 positions match TRBD1. TRBV23-1 is annotated as an ORF whose role is uncertain. The V and J ends lost 4 bases and 3 bases, in that order; junction bases with no gene match: 22. The CDR3 has 21 residues. This CDR3 is CASSRPSRDRGPLPLFYEQYF. The CDR3 coding sequence is TGCGCCAGCAGTCGTCCATCGCGGGACAGGGGGCCCCTCCCCCTATTCTACGAGCAGTACTTC.

This clone was seen just once. This chain joins TRBV6-1 and TRBJ1-2; no clear D. The CDR3 extends over 13 amino acids. Germline V gene lookup returns CDR1 MNHNS and CDR2 SASEGT. The V gene lost 2 bases and the J gene lost 1 base, with 5 bases spanning the gap. The CDR3 coding sequence is TGTGCCAGCAGTGAACCAGATAACTATGGCTACACCTTC. It specifies CASSEPDNYGYTF.

The V gene is TRBV7-9, the J gene TRBJ2-7; 10 nucleotides align to TRBD1. The CDR3 length is 15 residues. V lost 5 bases, J lost 4 bases, and 8 bases stayed unmatched. Per the germline V gene, CDR1 is SEHNR and CDR2 is FQNEAQ (reference sequence). The CDR3 region has the DNA TGTGCCAGCAGCATCCGGGACAGGGGAGTTTACGAGCAGTACTTC. Translating it yields CASSIRDRGVYEQYF.

The rearrangement links TRBV5-4 to TRBJ2-3; D not resolved. Germline assignment: CDR1 SGHNT and CDR2 YYREEE (reference sequence). The CDR3 has 15 residues. V lost 0 bases and J 1 base, leaving 9 bases between the germline ends. CDR3 in amino acids: CASSLELGGTDTQYF. The CDR3 bases are TGTGCCAGCAGCTTGGAGTTAGGAGGCACAGATACGCAGTATTTT.

V usage is TRBV9 and J usage is TRBJ2-3; TRBD1 matches at 7 bases. The CDR3 spans 16 residues. Germline assignment: CDR1 SGDLS and CDR2 YYNGEE. The junction had 9 bases not matched to a gene; V was cut back by 3 bases and J by 2 bases. CDR3 in amino acids: CASSDRTGHNTDTQYF. The CDR3 DNA reads TGTGCCAGCAGCGACCGGACAGGACACAACACAGATACGCAGTATTTT.

The chain combines TRBV5-4 with TRBJ2-5, with D maybe TRBD2 (6 bases). The CDR3 contains 14 residues. Germline V gives CDR1 SGHNT, CDR2 YYREEE (reference sequence). Trimming cost V 4 bases and J 2 bases, with 12 bases left between them. The chain's CDR3 is CASSPKEGQETQYF. The CDR3 nucleotides read TGTGCCAGCAGCCCAAAGGAGGGGCAAGAGACCCAGTACTTC.

The chain carries TRBV28 and TRBJ2-7; D gene uncertain. The CDR3 sequence is 11 residues long. CDR1 is MDHEN and CDR2 is SYDVKM in the germline V gene. Trimming stripped 4 bases from V and 6 bases from J, with 7 bases between. The CDR3 is CASSSTSEQYF. In DNA form, the CDR3 reads TGTGCCAGCAGTTCCACATCCGAGCAGTACTTC.

The chain has TRBV7-2 and TRBJ2-1; TRBD2 might be the D (8 bases). V lost 6 bases and J lost 7, with 19 bases in between. The germline CDR1 and CDR2 sequences are SGHTA and FQGNSA. This CDR3 has 15 amino acids. The CDR3 loop is CASRLGGIAGNEQFF. CDR3 bases: TGTGCCAGCAGACTAGGGGGCATAGCGGGAAATGAGCAGTTCTTC.

This chain uses TRBV19 with TRBJ2-6; D is unclear. V lost 1 base and J lost 4, with 8 bases in between. The CDR3 is 15 amino acids. Germline V gene sequence: CDR1 LNHDA, CDR2 SQIVND (reference sequence). DNA of the CDR3: TGTGCCAGTAGTATAGCCGCGCGAGGGGCCAACGTCCTGACTTTC. It codes for CASSIAARGANVLTF. Filled out from reference TRBV19 and TRBJ2-6, the complete variable domain reads DGGITQSPKYLFRKEGQNVTLSCEQNLNHDAMYWYRQDPGQGLRLIYYSQIVNDFQKGDIAEGYSVSREKKESFPLTVTSAQKNPTAFYLCASSIAARGANVLTFGAGSRLTVL.

The genes are TRBV28 and TRBJ2-7; 7 nucleotides agree with TRBD1. Germline V gives CDR1 MDHEN, CDR2 SYDVKM. The CDR3 is 13 amino acids. Trimming removed 7 bases from V and 3 bases from J; junction bases left unmatched: 6. The CDR3 region is CASTRDSSYEQYF. The CDR3 DNA sequence: TGTGCCAGCACCCGGGACAGTAGCTACGAGCAGTACTTC.

The CDR3 DNA is TGTGCCAGCTCCCCGTACCAAGAGACCCAGTACTTC. Translation gives CASSPYQETQYF. The chain couples TRBV18 to TRBJ2-5; the D is unclear. V lost 6 bases and J 0 bases, leaving 5 bases between the germline ends. The germline V gene has CDR1 KGHSH and CDR2 LQKENI. The CDR3 extends over 12 amino acids. Using reference TRBV18 and TRBJ2-5 for the parts outside the CDR3, the full variable domain is NAGVMQNPRHLVRRRGQEARLRCSPMKGHSHVYWYRQLPEEGLKFMVYLQKENIIDESGMPKERFSAEFPKEGPSILRIQQVVRGDSAAYFCASSPYQETQYFGPGTRLLVL.

The V and J genes are TRBV5-4 and TRBJ2-1, with TRBD2 as a possible D gene (7 bases). Germline values: CDR1 SGHNT, CDR2 YYREEE (reference sequence). The CDR3 length is 14 residues. V was shortened by 2 bases and J by 6 bases, with 12 bases between the two germline ends. CDR3 sequence reads: CASSLGGALNEQFF. For the CDR3, the DNA is TGTGCCAGCAGCTTAGGGGGGGCCCTCAATGAGCAGTTCTTC.

This clone came up once. V is TRBV19 and J is TRBJ1-1, with 7 bases lining up with TRBD1. The CDR3 has 15 residues. Trimming at V came to 7 bases and at J to 3 bases, leaving 11 bases not matched to a gene. Germline-derived CDR1 and CDR2 are LNHDA and SQIVND (reference sequence). The CDR3: CASKFPGGQDTEAFF. CDR3 bases: TGTGCCAGTAAATTTCCAGGGGGGCAGGACACTGAAGCTTTCTTT.

This chain uses TRBV2 with TRBJ1-2; D is possibly TRBD1 (5 bases). Germline V gives CDR1 SNHLY, CDR2 FYNNEI. This CDR3 region has 14 residues. The V gene lost 4 bases and the J gene lost 8 bases, with 17 bases spanning the gap. CDR3: CASSVQEGSKGYTF. The CDR3 DNA sequence: TGTGCCAGCAGTGTTCAGGAGGGGTCGAAGGGCTACACCTTC.

The V call is TRBV2, the J call TRBJ2-5; the D gene is possibly TRBD1 (6 bases). The V gene lost 5 bases and the J gene lost 5 bases, with 12 bases spanning the gap. The CDR3 runs 13 residues. Germline CDR1 is SNHLY and CDR2 is FYNNEI. The CDR3 region has the DNA TGTGCCAGCAGTACACAGGGACCGGAGACCCAGTACTTC. It specifies CASSTQGPETQYF.

This sequence joins TRBV25-1 and TRBJ2-1, with D unresolved. V lost 3 bases and J 6 bases, leaving 9 bases between the germline ends. The CDR3 consists of 13 residues. CDR1 is MGHDK and CDR2 is SYGVNS in the germline V gene. The CDR3 spells CASSDPYTNEQFF. The CDR3 coding sequence is TGTGCCAGCAGTGACCCCTATACCAATGAGCAGTTCTTC.

The gene calls are TRBV5-1 and TRBJ2-5; no definite D call. The germline CDR1 and CDR2 sequences are SGHRS and YFSETQ. The CDR3 extends over 15 amino acids. V was cut by 0 bases and J by 0 bases, with 9 bases left in between. The CDR3 DNA is TGCGCCAGCAGCTTGGTCCCCTCTTACCAAGAGACCCAGTACTTC. Translating gives CASSLVPSYQETQYF.

J is TRBJ2-1 and V is TRBV4-2; 11 bases map to TRBD2. The CDR3 runs 15 residues. In germline, CDR1 is LGHNA, CDR2 YNFKEQ. The ends lost 1 base at V and 7 bases at J; junction bases unmatched: 3. CDR3 in amino acids: CASSQVASGRNEQFF. CDR3 DNA: TGTGCCAGCAGCCAAGTGGCTAGCGGGAGGAATGAGCAGTTCTTC.

The rearrangement joins TRBV13 to TRBJ1-1, with a possible D match to TRBD1 (6 bases). CDR1 and CDR2 from the germline V gene are PRHDT and FYEKMQ (reference sequence). The V end was cut by 1 base, the J end by 5 bases, with 11 bases between. The CDR3 sequence is 14 residues long. The CDR3: CASSLDREETEAFF. CDR3 sequence (DNA): TGTGCCAGCAGCTTAGACAGGGAAGAGACTGAAGCTTTCTTT.

The V gene is TRBV7-2, the J gene TRBJ1-4; a weak D match, TRBD1 (5 bases). The CDR3 has 15 amino acids. Trimming left V 5 bases short and J 0 bases short, with 10 bases between. Germline CDR1 SGHTA, CDR2 FQGNSA. CDR3 protein: CASSLQGTTNEKLFF. The CDR3 coding sequence is TGTGCCAGCAGCCTTCAGGGAACAACTAATGAAAAACTGTTTTTT. Using reference TRBV7-2 and TRBJ1-4 for the parts outside the CDR3, the full variable domain is GAGVSQSPSNKVTEKGKDVELRCDPISGHTALYWYRQSLGQGLEFLIYFQGNSAPDKSGLPSDRFSAERTGGSVSTLTIQRTQQEDSAVYLCASSLQGTTNEKLFFGSGTQLSVL.

V usage is TRBV18 and J usage is TRBJ2-3, with TRBD2 identical over 14 bases. The CDR3 runs to 16 residues. Germline V gene lookup returns CDR1 KGHSH and CDR2 LQKENI. The V gene end was trimmed by 3 bases and the J gene end by 2 bases; junction bases not matched to a gene: 1. In DNA form, the CDR3 reads TGTGCCAGCTCACCGGGACTAGCGGGGGACACAGATACGCAGTATTTT. Amino acid sequence: CASSPGLAGDTDTQYF. Supplemented by reference TRBV18 and TRBJ2-3, the full variable domain reads NAGVMQNPRHLVRRRGQEARLRCSPMKGHSHVYWYRQLPEEGLKFMVYLQKENIIDESGMPKERFSAEFPKEGPSILRIQQVVRGDSAAYFCASSPGLAGDTDTQYFGPGTRLTVL.

The rearrangement uses TRBV7-8 and TRBJ2-5, with TRBD2 matching 7 bases. CDR3 length: 16 residues. V lost 1 base to trimming and J lost 1 base; unmatched junction nucleotides: 6. CDR1 SGHVS and CDR2 FQNEAQ come from the germline V gene. The CDR3: CASSLDAGVTQETQYF. The DNA for the CDR3 is TGTGCCAGCAGCTTAGATGCGGGGGTGACCCAAGAGACCCAGTACTTC.

The chain links TRBV4-1 to TRBJ1-2; D is possibly TRBD1 (5 bases). The CDR3 extends over 14 amino acids. V was cut by 1 base and J by 2 bases, with 8 bases left in between. Germline V gene lookup returns CDR1 MGHRA and CDR2 YSYEKL. CDR3 loop: CASSQGSGNYGYTF. The CDR3 region has the DNA TGCGCCAGCAGCCAAGGATCAGGGAACTATGGCTACACCTTC.